The 24 T cell receptor beta chains below come from one sample, sequenced in a study of OX40 agonist ivuxolimab in advanced cancers. The assay was immunoSEQ multiplex PCR, and TCRdb's table has in-frame clones only and misses some. The sample carries 65,000 to 75,000 clones, approximately 87% recorded once. The sequencing used CD4+ or CD8+ T cells sorted from blood, collected in a trial of the OX40 agonist ivuxolimab. These receptors were collected from an adult with an advanced solid tumor such as melanoma, head and neck, liver or kidney cancer.

The J gene is TRBJ1-2, the V gene TRBV2, with 9 positions matching TRBD1. CDR3 length: 13 amino acids. With 6 bases clipped from V and 8 bases from J, the junction kept 7 bases outside the gene matches. The germline V gene has CDR1 SNHLY and CDR2 FYNNEI. CDR3 in amino acids: CASRLGQGQGYTF. CDR3 coding DNA: TGTGCCAGCAGACTCGGACAGGGGCAAGGCTACACCTTC.

The chain couples TRBV27 to TRBJ1-2, with 7 bases fitting TRBD1. Germline lookup yields CDR1 MNHEY and CDR2 SMNVEV (reference sequence). The CDR3 is 15 residues long. The junction had 6 bases not matched to a gene; V was cut back by 5 bases and J by 0 bases. CDR3 amino acids: CASSHDRVTNYGYTF. For the CDR3, the DNA is TGTGCCAGCAGTCACGACAGGGTAACTAACTATGGCTACACCTTC.

V is TRBV28 and J is TRBJ2-2; D not certain. The germline V and J ends were trimmed by 2 bases and 1 base, with 8 bases remaining between them. Per germline, CDR1 MDHEN and CDR2 SYDVKM. CDR3 length: 15 residues. DNA of the CDR3: TGTGCCAGCAGTTTACCCAGACTGAACACCGGGGAGCTGTTTTTT. Its protein is CASSLPRLNTGELFF.

This sequence joins TRBV29-1 and TRBJ1-1, with a weak D call TRBD1 (6 bases). Trimming left V 4 bases short and J 5 bases short, with 14 bases between. CDR3 size: 13 residues. Germline CDR1 and CDR2: SQVTM and ANQGSEA. The CDR3 loop is CSVGQVLGTEAFF. CDR3 coding DNA: TGCAGCGTTGGACAGGTCCTCGGTACTGAAGCTTTCTTT.

This chain joins TRBV5-1 and TRBJ2-5; 7 bases align to TRBD1. The V gene end was trimmed by 5 bases and the J gene end by 1 base; junction bases not matched to a gene: 5. Germline V gene lookup returns CDR1 SGHRS and CDR2 YFSETQ. The CDR3 totals 14 residues. CDR3 residues: CASRQQGPQETQYF. CDR3 nucleotides: TGCGCCAGCAGGCAACAGGGGCCCCAAGAGACCCAGTACTTC.

V and J are TRBV12-5 and TRBJ2-3, with 13 bases matching TRBD2. The CDR3 is made up of 18 amino acids. Germline CDR1 and CDR2: LGHNT and FRNRAP. V was clipped by 2 bases and J by 2 bases; unmatched bases: 7. In DNA form, the CDR3 reads TGTGCTAGTGGTTTGCCCCCAGGGACTAGCGGGACCACAGATACGCAGTATTTT. Protein product: CASGLPPGTSGTTDTQYF.

The J gene is TRBJ1-1, the V gene TRBV28; no reliable D call. The germline V and J ends were trimmed by 8 bases and 1 base, with 5 bases remaining between them. The length of the CDR3 is 11 residues. Per germline, CDR1 MDHEN and CDR2 SYDVKM. The CDR3 loop is CASFTNTEAFF. CDR3 sequence (DNA): TGTGCCAGCTTTACGAACACTGAAGCTTTCTTT.

A few counts support this clone. The chain links TRBV28 to TRBJ2-7, with D perhaps matching TRBD2 (6 bases). The V gene's germline CDR1 is MDHEN and CDR2 SYDVKM. V was cut by 10 bases and J by 7 bases, with 17 bases left in between. This CDR3 spans 12 amino acids. DNA for the CDR3: TGTGCCACCTCCCCTTGGGGGGATGAGCAGTACTTC. It is translated as CATSPWGDEQYF.

This clone is medium-sized (0.01 to 0.1%). This chain uses TRBV4-1 with TRBJ1-2; D is perhaps TRBD1 (5 bases). This CDR3 has 17 residues. The germline gives CDR1 MGHRA, CDR2 YSYEKL. The V end was cut by 4 bases, the J end by 6 bases, with 24 bases between. The CDR3 spells CASSREPGRMPGDGYTF. CDR3 sequence (DNA): TGCGCCAGCAGCCGTGAACCGGGACGGATGCCGGGAGATGGCTACACCTTC.

This sequence joins TRBV2 and TRBJ1-1; D not resolved. Between the trimmed V and J ends, which lost 1 base and 1 base, there was a span of 7 bases. The CDR3 contains 14 residues. CDR1 is SNHLY and CDR2 is FYNNEI in the germline V gene. The CDR3 spells CASSEDGSNTEAFF. DNA for the CDR3: TGTGCCAGCAGTGAAGACGGTTCGAACACTGAAGCTTTCTTT.

The J gene is TRBJ1-1, the V gene TRBV18; 7 bases align to TRBD1. The CDR3 totals 12 residues. The junction had 2 bases not matched to a gene; V was cut back by 1 base and J by 9 bases. Germline lookup yields CDR1 KGHSH and CDR2 LQKENI. This CDR3 reads CASSPQQGKAFF. CDR3 sequence (DNA): TGTGCCAGCTCACCACAACAGGGGAAAGCTTTCTTT.

As to this clone: Because the CDR3's place on the DNA is in doubt, the DNA is left out and the CDR3 is given as listed by TCRdb. The gene calls are TRBV21-1 and TRBJ1-5. TRBV21-1 is assigned pseudogene status. The CDR3 spans 17 amino acids, including both terminal residues. The CDR3 here is CASSERGWGYGNQPQHF.

The genes are TRBV9 and TRBJ2-2; the match to TRBD1 covers 9 bases. Germline assignment: CDR1 SGDLS and CDR2 YYNGEE. The CDR3 runs 15 residues. Trimming at V came to 6 bases and at J to 5 bases, leaving 8 bases not matched to a gene. CDR3 amino acids: CASTRMTGGTGELFF. DNA for the CDR3: TGTGCCAGCACGCGGATGACAGGGGGAACCGGGGAGCTGTTTTTT.

In its sample, this clone was seen a few times. The chain is built from TRBV28 and TRBJ1-1, with D possibly being TRBD1 (5 bases). The V gene lost 11 bases and the J gene lost 2 bases, with 21 bases spanning the gap. Per germline, CDR1 MDHEN and CDR2 SYDVKM. The CDR3 length is 15 residues. This chain's CDR3 is CACGGAAEGNTEAFF. The CDR3 bases are TGTGCCTGCGGAGGGGCGGCGGAAGGCAACACTGAAGCTTTCTTT.

The chain has TRBV18 and TRBJ2-5; possibly TRBD2 for D (6 bases). CDR1 and CDR2 (germline): KGHSH, LQKENI. Trimming stripped 4 bases from V and 1 base from J, with 7 bases between. The CDR3 is made up of 13 amino acids. DNA for the CDR3: TGTGCCAGCTCACGCGGGATCCAAGAGACCCAGTACTTC. This codes for CASSRGIQETQYF.

For this clone: An end of the junction does not agree with germline; a read error may underlie this. The DNA of the CDR3 is TGTGCCAGCAGCTCCGGGACAGGGGATCTCTTC. Protein product: CASSSGTGDLF. The chain couples TRBV7-9 to TRBJ2-1; 10 bases agree with TRBD1. This CDR3 has 11 residues. Germline V gene data show CDR1 as SEHNR and CDR2 as FQNEAQ (reference sequence).

This chain links TRBV27 with TRBJ1-3; the D is unclear. The germline V and J ends were trimmed by 5 bases and 4 bases, with 9 bases remaining between them. The CDR3 loop spans 13 amino acids. Germline-derived CDR1 and CDR2 are MNHEY and SMNVEV (reference sequence). The CDR3 reads CASSLGLGNTIYF. The CDR3 DNA follows: TGTGCCAGCAGTCTCGGGTTGGGAAACACCATATATTTT.

The DNA of the CDR3 is TGTGCTAGTGGTTTGATACCCACAGGGTTGTATTGGACAGATACGCAGTATTTT. As protein: CASGLIPTGLYWTDTQYF. The chain uses TRBV12-5 and TRBJ2-3; a weak D match, TRBD1 (6 bases). The length of the CDR3 is 18 residues. Germline CDR1 LGHNT, CDR2 FRNRAP. Trimming removed 2 bases at V and 3 bases at J, with 21 bases between. The full variable domain, rest sourced from reference TRBV12-5 and TRBJ2-3, is DARVTQTPRHKVTEMGQEVTMRCQPILGHNTVFWYRQTMMQGLELLAYFRNRAPLDDSGMPKDRFSAEMPDATLATLKIQPSEPRDSAVYFCASGLIPTGLYWTDTQYFGPGTRLTVL.

V gene TRBV5-4 combines with J gene TRBJ2-2; the D is unclear. Germline V gene lookup returns CDR1 SGHNT and CDR2 YYREEE (reference sequence). CDR3 size: 12 residues. V was trimmed by 2 bases and J by 4 bases, leaving 3 bases between them. The CDR3 DNA reads TGTGCCAGCAGCTTATTCACCGGGGAGCTGTTTTTT. It is translated as CASSLFTGELFF. Variable domain in full (rest from reference TRBV5-4 and TRBJ2-2): ETGVTQSPTHLIKTRGQQVTLRCSSQSGHNTVSWYQQALGQGPQFIFQYYREEENGRGNFPPRFSGLQFPNYSSELNVNALELDDSALYLCASSLFTGELFFGEGSRLTVL.

V and J are TRBV15 and TRBJ1-3; 8 nucleotides line up with TRBD1. V shed 1 base and J 0 bases; nucleotides not matched to a gene: 2. Germline assignment: CDR1 LNHNV and CDR2 YYDKDF (reference sequence). CDR3 length: 16 residues. CDR3 DNA: TGTGCCACCAGCAGAGCGGACAGGGACTCTGGAAACACCATATATTTT. It translates to CATSRADRDSGNTIYF.

V is TRBV25-1 and J is TRBJ1-3; a weak D match, TRBD1 (5 bases). Germline V lookup: CDR1 MGHDK, CDR2 SYGVNS. The CDR3 totals 14 residues. V was trimmed by 3 bases and J by 0 bases, leaving 6 bases between them. CDR3 nucleotide sequence: TGTGCCAGCAGTGACAGGGTCTCTGGAAACACCATATATTTT. This sequence encodes CASSDRVSGNTIYF.

The gene calls are TRBV2 and TRBJ2-5, with 7 bases that match TRBD2. Germline CDR1 is SNHLY and CDR2 is FYNNEI. Germline trimming cut 7 bases from V and 3 bases from J; bases unmatched to any gene: 14. CDR3 size: 16 residues. This chain's CDR3 is CASIPGEGVVKETQYF. CDR3 bases: TGTGCCAGCATCCCTGGGGAGGGTGTCGTGAAAGAGACCCAGTACTTC.

This rearrangement joins TRBV18 to TRBJ1-2; perhaps TRBD1 as D (5 bases). V lost 1 base, J lost 4 bases, and 10 bases lay in between. The germline CDR1 and CDR2 sequences are KGHSH and LQKENI. The CDR3 runs 14 residues. Written as DNA, the CDR3 is TGTGCCAGCTCACCACAGGGGTCCTCCTATGGCTACACCTTC. It yields the protein CASSPQGSSYGYTF.

J is TRBJ2-5 and V is TRBV2; 8 nucleotides match TRBD2. Germline lookup yields CDR1 SNHLY and CDR2 FYNNEI. V shed 1 base and J 5 bases; nucleotides not matched to a gene: 3. The CDR3 is made up of 14 amino acids. Written as DNA, the CDR3 is TGTGCCAGCAGTGAAGTGAGCGGGAGTGAGACCCAGTACTTC. This translates into CASSEVSGSETQYF.